This TCR beta chain comes out of a study of T cells in Graves' hyperthyroidism and ophthalmopathy. Broader study findings: Progression to ophthalmopathy was predicted a median of approximately 6.4 months early.

CDR1 and CDR2 from the germline V gene are SGHNT and YENEEA. The CDR3 is 14 residues long. The V gene end was trimmed by 11 bases and the J gene end by 5 bases; junction bases not matched to a gene: 14. This clonotype was seen ten or more times. Its antigen remains unidentified. RNA transcripts served as the template for amplifying TCR beta CDR3 regions. Using the HTBI primer set, a first-round RT-PCR was run on the TCR CDR3. In TCRdb, the multiplex PCR reads were re-called with MiXCR into one record per CDR3 protein. The sample lists 310,000 or so distinct CDR3 sequences; approximately 15% were seen once.

The chain joins TRBV11-3 to TRBJ1-2, with TRBD1 identical over 7 bases. The sequencing sample was made of blood. This TCR was sampled from an older woman with Graves' ophthalmopathy. The CDR3 DNA reads as TGTGCCGGTCCCGGCACAGGGGTAGGGTATGGCTACACCTTC. It codes for CAGPGTGVGYGYTF.